This is a list of T cell receptor beta chains from one sample in a study of cytotoxic CD8 clonotypes in ibrutinib-treated CLL. Method: immunoSEQ multiplex PCR; TCRdb's copy keeps in-frame clones and lacks some. The repertoire holds 270,000 or so clones, with less than 85% as singletons. The sample consisted of PBMCs, taken at disease progression, from a patient treated with ibrutinib. The receptors shown here come from a human donor with chronic lymphocytic leukemia. The conserved cysteine and the conserved F or W are not part of the CDR3 here. Fields, in order: D gene, V gene, CDR3 protein. The D gene is left open where the match is weak.

. | TRBV7-9 | ASSLTAGVGYNEQF
TRBD1 | TRBV27 | ASSSLWTGANYGYT
TRBD2 | TRBV9 | ASSVGAGTSGSSYNEQF
TRBD1 | TRBV4-1 | ASSLRTGLFYT
. | TRBV5-6 | ASSSRAVRASGYEQY
TRBD1 | TRBV5-6 | ASSFAGGYEQY
. | TRBV7-2 | ASSLVPSSYNEQF
. | TRBV28 | ASSLGDISSYEQY
TRBD2 | TRBV7-2 | ASSSTSGSYEQY
. | TRBV6-5 | ASSRGWEAF
. | TRBV19 | ASSSGSGDKRTEAF
TRBD1 | TRBV28 | ASRTGGAGYGYT
. | TRBV9 | ASSVPGPAGETQY
. | TRBV9 | ASSVEVPGPDTQY
. | TRBV28 | ASSFISTNQPQH
TRBD1 | TRBV5-1 | ASTRQGSYEQY
TRBD1 | TRBV2 | ASNRGRYSNQPQH
. | TRBV15 | ATSRGRDTSYEQY
. | TRBV2 | ASSVSTRANYGYT
TRBD1 | TRBV6-5 | ATHTGGGNEKLF
. | TRBV4-1 | ASSQTGEGDSNQPQH
TRBD1 | TRBV18 | ASSPGQEGNYGYT
. | TRBV7-2 | ASSLGPFEKLF
TRBD2 | TRBV7-8 | ASSSPPGTSGRVVYNEQF
TRBD1 | TRBV18 | ASSRVGQGFNYEQY
. | TRBV9 | ASSAPSGSRQGIQY
TRBD1 | TRBV6-5 | ASSYNRGGSPEAF
. | TRBV6-1 | ASTRTQTYNEQF
TRBD2 | TRBV19 | ASSIATSGNTDTQY
TRBD1 | TRBV10-3 | AISRSGQTYEQY
TRBD1 | TRBV28 | ASSPKTGTILDEKLF
TRBD2 | TRBV13 | ASSLGASGGADTQY
TRBD1 | TRBV9 | ASSGDRDKPWYGYT
TRBD1 | TRBV10-3 | AISELYGTGIDETQY
. | TRBV10-3 | AIRGESDTQY
TRBD1 | TRBV29-1 | SVDLGQGRYEQY
. | TRBV28 | ASMAGAAGGLYEQY
. | TRBV6-1 | ASITMGGTDGYT